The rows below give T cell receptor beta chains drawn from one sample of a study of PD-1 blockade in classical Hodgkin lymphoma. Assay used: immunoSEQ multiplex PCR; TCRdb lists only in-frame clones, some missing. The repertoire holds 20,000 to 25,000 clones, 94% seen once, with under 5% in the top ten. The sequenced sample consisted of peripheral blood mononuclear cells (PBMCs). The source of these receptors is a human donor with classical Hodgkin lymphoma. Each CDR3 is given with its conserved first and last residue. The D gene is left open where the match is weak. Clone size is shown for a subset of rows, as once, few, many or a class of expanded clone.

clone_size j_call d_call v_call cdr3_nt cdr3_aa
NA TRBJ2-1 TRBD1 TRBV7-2 TGTGCCAGCAGCTTAAGGCCAGTGAGACAGGGCTACAATGAGCAGTTCTTC CASSLRPVRQGYNEQFF
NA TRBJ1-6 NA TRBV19 TGTGCCAGTAGTACTTCCGGGACAACTCTAATTTCACCCCTCCACTTT CASSTSGTTLISPLHF
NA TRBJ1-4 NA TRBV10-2 TGCGCCAGCAGTATCCAGGTTAATGAAAAACTGTTTTTT CASSIQVNEKLFF
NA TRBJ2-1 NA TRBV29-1 TGCAGCGTTGGACCTCGGGGACAAGTCAACAATGAGCAGTTCTTC CSVGPRGQVNNEQFF
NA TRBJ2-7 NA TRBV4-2 TGTGCCAGCAGCCAAGACTACCGGGAGTCCTACGAGCAGTACTTC CASSQDYRESYEQYF
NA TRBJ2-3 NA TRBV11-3 TGTGCCAGCAGCTTAGGGAGCAGTCAGTATACGCAGTATTTT CASSLGSSQYTQYF
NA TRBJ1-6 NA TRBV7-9 TGTGCCAGCAGCTTTGGGTCTGGCAATAATTCACCCCTCCACTTT CASSFGSGNNSPLHF
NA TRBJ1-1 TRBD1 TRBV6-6 TGTGCCAGCAGTTACCCAGGGACAGGCCATTCCACTGAAGCTTTCTTT CASSYPGTGHSTEAFF
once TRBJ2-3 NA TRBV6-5 TGTGCCAGCAGTGACTTGACTGCCATATATACGCAGTATTTT CASSDLTAIYTQYF
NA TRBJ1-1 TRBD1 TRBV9 TGTGCCAGCAGCCCAGGGGGGGGAAAGATGAACACTGAAGCTTTCTTT CASSPGGGKMNTEAFF
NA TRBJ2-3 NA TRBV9 TGTGCCAGCAGCGTCACCGGATCTTACACAGATACGCAGTATTTT CASSVTGSYTDTQYF
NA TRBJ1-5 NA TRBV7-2 TGTGCCAGCAGCTTAAGGACCGGTTCTGGACCCCAGCATTTT CASSLRTGSGPQHF
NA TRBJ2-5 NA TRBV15 TGTGCCACCAGCAGAGATTCAGCACGGATCCAAGAGACCCAGTACTTC CATSRDSARIQETQYF
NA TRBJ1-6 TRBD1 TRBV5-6 TGTGCCAGCAGCTTAGTACAGGGGGCTAGTAAGTCCTATAATTCACCCCTCCACTTT CASSLVQGASKSYNSPLHF
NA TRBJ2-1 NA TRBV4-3 TGCGCCAGCAGCCAAGTATCAGGCCCGAGCGCGGAGCAGTTCTTC CASSQVSGPSAEQFF
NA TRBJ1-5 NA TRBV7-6 TGTGCCAGCAGCTTAGATTGGCAGCAGCCCCAGCATTTT CASSLDWQQPQHF
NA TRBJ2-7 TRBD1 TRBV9 TGTGCCAGCAGCGAAGTTGCGGGACAGGGGGTATACGAGCAGTACTTC CASSEVAGQGVYEQYF
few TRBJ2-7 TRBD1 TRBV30 TGTGCCTGGGGACAGGAGGCCGAGCAGTACTTC CAWGQEAEQYF
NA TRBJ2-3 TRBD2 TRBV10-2 TGCGCCAGCCAGCTAGCGGGAGGTTCTACAGATACGCAGTATTTT CASQLAGGSTDTQYF
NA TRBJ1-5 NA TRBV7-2 TGTGCCAGCAGCCGGGACGGGGGACTCAATCAGCCCCAGCATTTT CASSRDGGLNQPQHF
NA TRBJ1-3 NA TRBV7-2 TGTGCCAGCAGTCCCCGAGACCAGGAGACGGGAAACACCATATATTTT CASSPRDQETGNTIYF
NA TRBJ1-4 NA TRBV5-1 TGCGCCAGCAGCAAGGACACTAGTAATGAAAAACTGTTTTTT CASSKDTSNEKLFF
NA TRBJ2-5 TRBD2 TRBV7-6 TGTGCCAGCAGCCTCTTAGCGGGAGGACAAGAGACCCAGTACTTC CASSLLAGGQETQYF
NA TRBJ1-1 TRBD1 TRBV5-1 TGCGCCAGCAGCGTGGAACGGACAGGTGCGATGAACACTGAAGCTTTCTTT CASSVERTGAMNTEAFF
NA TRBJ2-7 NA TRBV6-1 TGTGCCAGCAGTGAAACCTACATAAGCCCCAGGAACGAGCAGTACTTC CASSETYISPRNEQYF
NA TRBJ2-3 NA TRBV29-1 TGCAGCTCGGGACTCCACACAGATACGCAGTATTTT CSSGLHTDTQYF
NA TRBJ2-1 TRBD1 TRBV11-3 TGTGCCAGCAGGGGACAGGGGGGTGAGCAGTTCTTC CASRGQGGEQFF
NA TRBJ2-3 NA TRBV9 TGTGCCAGCAGCGAGGCCCACCGGTACACAGATACGCAGTATTTT CASSEAHRYTDTQYF
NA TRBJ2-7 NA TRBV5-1 TGCGCCAGCAGTGGCAGGGGAGGCTACGAGCAGTACTTC CASSGRGGYEQYF
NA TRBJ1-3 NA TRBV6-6 TGTGCCAGCAAATTAGAGGGCTCCTCTGGAAACACCATATATTTT CASKLEGSSGNTIYF
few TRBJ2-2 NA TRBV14 TGTGCCAGCAGCCAAGCGGGGGAGCTGTTTTTT CASSQAGELFF
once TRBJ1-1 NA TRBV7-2 TGTGCCAGCAGCTTCTCAAACTTTGAAGCTTTCTTT CASSFSNFEAFF
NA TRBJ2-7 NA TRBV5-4 TGTGCCAGCAGCTCCGAGGGTTTATCCTACGAGCAGTACTTC CASSSEGLSYEQYF
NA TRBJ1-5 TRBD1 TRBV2 TGTGCCAGCAGTCCCCGACAGGGCGCTCAGCCCCAGCATTTT CASSPRQGAQPQHF
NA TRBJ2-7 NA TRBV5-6 TGTGCCAGCAGCTTGGTTGGCCCATACGAGCAGTACTTC CASSLVGPYEQYF
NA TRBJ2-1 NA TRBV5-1 TGCGCCAGCAGCTTAGCCAATGAGCAGTTCTTC CASSLANEQFF
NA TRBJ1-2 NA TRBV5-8 TGTGCCAGCAGCTTGGATCCAGGGGCGGGTTATGGCTACACCTTC CASSLDPGAGYGYTF
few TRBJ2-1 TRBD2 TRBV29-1 TGCAGCGCCGAGGGAGGGCAGGGCTCCTACAATGAGCAGTTCTTC CSAEGGQGSYNEQFF
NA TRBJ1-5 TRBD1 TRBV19 TGTGCCAGTAGTACCGACAGGGGCGATCAGCCCCAGCATTTT CASSTDRGDQPQHF
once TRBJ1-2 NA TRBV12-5 TGTGCTAGTGGTTTGCGTCCGTCGGGGATAGATGGCTACACCTTC CASGLRPSGIDGYTF
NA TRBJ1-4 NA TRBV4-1 TGCGCCAGCAGCCAAGTGAGGGCAACTAATGAAAAACTGTTTTTT CASSQVRATNEKLFF
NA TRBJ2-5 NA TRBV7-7 TGTGCTAGCAGCTTAGGGGAGTACCAAGAGACCCAGTACTTC CASSLGEYQETQYF
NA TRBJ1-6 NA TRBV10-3 TGTGCCATCAGTACGGGACCTAATTCACCCCTCCACTTT CAISTGPNSPLHF
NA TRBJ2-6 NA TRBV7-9 TGTGCCAGCAGCCCACGGGACGGGCGTTCTGGGGCCAACGTCCTGACTTTC CASSPRDGRSGANVLTF
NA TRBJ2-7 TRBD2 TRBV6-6 TGTGCCAGCAGAGCTAGCGGGAGTCCCGAGCAGTACTTC CASRASGSPEQYF
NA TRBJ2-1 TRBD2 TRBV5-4 TGTGCCAGCAGCCCCTCAAGCGGGAATTCCTACAATGAGCAGTTCTTC CASSPSSGNSYNEQFF